These 9 T cell receptor beta chains were all obtained from the same sample, sequenced in a study of control samples from healthy donors and cancer patients. Produced via immunoSEQ multiplex PCR; TCRdb's table is partial and in-frame only. The repertoire consists of approximately 93,000 clones, with about 89% occurring once and the leading ten covering 8.5% to 10%. Sequencing was done on a sample of PBMCs. The receptors derive from a woman aged 45-60 years with colorectal cancer.

DNA for the CDR3: TGTGCCAGCAGTCTTTACCGCACAGATACGCAGTATTTT. It encodes CASSLYRTDTQYF. The chain combines TRBV2 with TRBJ2-3; no firm D call. The CDR3 is made up of 13 amino acids. Trimming stripped 5 bases from V and 1 base from J, with 7 bases between. CDR1 is SNHLY and CDR2 is FYNNEI in the germline V gene.

This clone was seen more than once but under ten times. The chain joins TRBV5-6 to TRBJ1-2; D might be TRBD1 (5 bases). The germline V gene has CDR1 SGHDT and CDR2 YYEEEE. V dropped 4 bases and J dropped 12 bases, with 19 bases sitting between them. The CDR3 totals 13 residues. The CDR3 DNA reads TGTGCCAGCAGCCTGAATTTCGGGGGTACGAACACCTTC. Translating it yields CASSLNFGGTNTF.

The chain carries TRBV7-9 and TRBJ1-1, with TRBD1 matching over 7 bases. Germline CDR1 SEHNR, CDR2 FQNEAQ (reference sequence). V dropped 1 base and J dropped 7; count of bases not matched to a gene: 6. This CDR3 spans 14 amino acids. The CDR3 region is CASSLGTGTFEAFF. CDR3 nucleotide sequence: TGTGCCAGCAGCTTAGGGACAGGAACCTTTGAAGCTTTCTTT.

The CDR3 here is CASSTTDTQYF. The CDR3 DNA follows: TGCGCCAGCAGTACAACAGATACGCAGTATTTT. The chain couples TRBV10-1 to TRBJ2-3, with D hard to call. Between the trimmed V and J ends, which lost 5 bases and 3 bases, there was a span of 3 bases. Looked up from germline, CDR1 is WNHNN and CDR2 is SYGVQD (reference sequence). The CDR3 contains 11 residues.

This clone was seen ten or more times. This chain joins TRBV6-4 and TRBJ2-1; 13 bases line up with TRBD2. Germline CDR1 reads MRHNA; CDR2 reads SNTAGT. The CDR3 is made up of 15 amino acids. With 2 bases clipped from V and 8 bases from J, the junction kept 3 bases outside the gene matches. CDR3 in amino acids: CASSDGTSGADEQFF. The CDR3 nucleotides are TGTGCCAGCAGTGACGGGACTAGCGGGGCAGATGAGCAGTTCTTC.

The genes are TRBV5-1 and TRBJ2-1; 7 bases agree with TRBD2. The CDR3 contains 19 residues. Trimming removed 0 bases from V and 6 bases from J; junction bases left unmatched: 18. The germline CDR1 and CDR2 sequences are SGHRS and YFSETQ. CDR3 in DNA: TGCGCCAGCAGCTTGGCCGGGAGGAGCGGCTCCCCCGGACTCAATGAGCAGTTCTTC. This translates into CASSLAGRSGSPGLNEQFF.

The chain couples TRBV30 to TRBJ2-2; D unresolved. Looked up from germline, CDR1 is GTSNPN and CDR2 is SVGIG (reference sequence). CDR3 length equals 16 residues. V lost 5 bases and J lost 2, with 18 bases in between. CDR3 sequence reads: CAWDPLGFLNTGELFF. The CDR3 DNA reads as TGTGCCTGGGACCCCCTCGGCTTCCTTAACACCGGGGAGCTGTTTTTT.

V usage is TRBV5-5 and J usage is TRBJ2-3; 8 bases are shared with TRBD2. The CDR3 is 13 residues long. The germline V gene encodes CDR1 SGHKS and CDR2 YYEKEE (reference sequence). V was pared by 7 bases and J by 2 bases, with 3 bases of the junction left unmatched. The DNA for the CDR3 is TGTGCCAGCGCTAGCGGGTCCACAGATACGCAGTATTTT. The encoded protein is CASASGSTDTQYF.

This clone appeared a few times. The genes are TRBV6-5 and TRBJ1-2; unclear D gene. The CDR3 consists of 15 residues. Trimming left V 7 bases short and J 2 bases short, with 17 bases between. Germline CDR1 is MNHEY and CDR2 is SVGAGI. The CDR3 here is CASTRGGRGNYGYTF. The CDR3 DNA is TGTGCCAGCACCCGGGGTGGCAGAGGGAACTATGGCTACACCTTC.